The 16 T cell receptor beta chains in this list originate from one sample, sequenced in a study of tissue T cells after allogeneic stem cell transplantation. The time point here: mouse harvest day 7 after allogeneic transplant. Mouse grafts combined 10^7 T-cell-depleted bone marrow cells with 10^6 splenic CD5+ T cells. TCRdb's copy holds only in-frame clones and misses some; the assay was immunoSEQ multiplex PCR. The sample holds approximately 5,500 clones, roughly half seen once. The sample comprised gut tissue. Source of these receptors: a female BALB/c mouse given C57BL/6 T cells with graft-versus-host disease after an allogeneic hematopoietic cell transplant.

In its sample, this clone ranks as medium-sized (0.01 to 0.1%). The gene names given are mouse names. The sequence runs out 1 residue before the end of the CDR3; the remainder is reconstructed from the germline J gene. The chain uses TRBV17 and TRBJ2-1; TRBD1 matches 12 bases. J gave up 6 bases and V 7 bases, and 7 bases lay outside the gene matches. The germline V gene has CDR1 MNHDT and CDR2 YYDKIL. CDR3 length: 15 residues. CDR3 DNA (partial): TGTGCTAGCACCCGGGACAGGGGGCGCTTTGCTGAGCAGTTC. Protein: CASTRDRGRFAEQF. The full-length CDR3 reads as CASTRDRGRFAEQFF.

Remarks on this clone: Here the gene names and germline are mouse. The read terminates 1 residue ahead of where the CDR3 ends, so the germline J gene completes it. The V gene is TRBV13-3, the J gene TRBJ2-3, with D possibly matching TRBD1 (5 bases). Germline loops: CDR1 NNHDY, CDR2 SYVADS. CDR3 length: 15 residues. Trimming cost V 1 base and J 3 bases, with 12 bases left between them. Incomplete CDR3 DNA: TGTGCCAGCAGTGATAGGCAGGGAGGAGCAGAAACGCTGTAT. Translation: CASSDRQGGAETLY. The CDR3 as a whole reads CASSDRQGGAETLYF.

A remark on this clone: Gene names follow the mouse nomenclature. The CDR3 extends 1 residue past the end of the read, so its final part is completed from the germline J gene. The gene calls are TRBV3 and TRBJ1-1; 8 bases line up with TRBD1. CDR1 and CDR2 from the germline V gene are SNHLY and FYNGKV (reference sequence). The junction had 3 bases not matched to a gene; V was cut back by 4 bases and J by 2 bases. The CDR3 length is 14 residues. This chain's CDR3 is CASSWTGTNTEVFF. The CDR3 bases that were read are TGTGCCAGCAGCTGGACAGGGACTAACACAGAAGTCTTC. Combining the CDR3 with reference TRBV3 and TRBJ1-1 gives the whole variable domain GPKVLQIPSHQIIDMGQMVTLNCDPVSNHLYFYWYKQILGQQMEFLVNFYNGKVMEKSKLFKDQFSVERPDGSYFTLKIQPTALEDSAVYFCASSWTGTNTEVFFGKGTRLTVV.

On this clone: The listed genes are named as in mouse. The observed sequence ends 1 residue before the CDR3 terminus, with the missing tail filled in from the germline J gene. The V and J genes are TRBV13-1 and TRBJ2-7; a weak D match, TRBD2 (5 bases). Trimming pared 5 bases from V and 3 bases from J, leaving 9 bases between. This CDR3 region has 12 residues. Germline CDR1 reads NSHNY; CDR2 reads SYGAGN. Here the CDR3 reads CASRLDVYEQYF. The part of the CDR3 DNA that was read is TGTGCCAGCAGACTGGACGTCTATGAACAGTAC.

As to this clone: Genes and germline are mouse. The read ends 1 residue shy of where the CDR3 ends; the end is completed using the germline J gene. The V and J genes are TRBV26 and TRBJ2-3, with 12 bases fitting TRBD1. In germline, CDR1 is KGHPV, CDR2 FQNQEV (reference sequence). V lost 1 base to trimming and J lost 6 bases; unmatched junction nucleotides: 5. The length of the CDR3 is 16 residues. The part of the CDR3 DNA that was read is TGTGCCAGCAGTCTGTTCCGGGACAGGGGGCGCGAAACGCTGTAT. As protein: CASSLFRDRGRETLY. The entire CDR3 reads CASSLFRDRGRETLYF.

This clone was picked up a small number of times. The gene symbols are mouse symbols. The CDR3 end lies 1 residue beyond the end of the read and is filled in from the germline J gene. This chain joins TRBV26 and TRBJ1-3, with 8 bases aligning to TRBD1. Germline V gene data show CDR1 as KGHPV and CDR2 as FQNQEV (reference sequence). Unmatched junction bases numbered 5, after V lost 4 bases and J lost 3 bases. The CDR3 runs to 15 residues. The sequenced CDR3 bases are TGTGCCAGCAGTCGACAGGGGCCTTTTGGAAATACGCTCTAT. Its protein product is CASSRQGPFGNTLY. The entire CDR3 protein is CASSRQGPFGNTLYF.

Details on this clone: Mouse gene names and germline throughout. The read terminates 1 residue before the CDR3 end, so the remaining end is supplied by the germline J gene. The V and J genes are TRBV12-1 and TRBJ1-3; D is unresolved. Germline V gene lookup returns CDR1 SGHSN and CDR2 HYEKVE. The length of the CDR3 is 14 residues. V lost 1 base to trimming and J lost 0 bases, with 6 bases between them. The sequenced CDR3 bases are TGTGCCAGCTCTCTGTATAATTCTGGAAATACGCTCTAT. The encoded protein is CASSLYNSGNTLY. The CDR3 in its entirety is CASSLYNSGNTLYF.

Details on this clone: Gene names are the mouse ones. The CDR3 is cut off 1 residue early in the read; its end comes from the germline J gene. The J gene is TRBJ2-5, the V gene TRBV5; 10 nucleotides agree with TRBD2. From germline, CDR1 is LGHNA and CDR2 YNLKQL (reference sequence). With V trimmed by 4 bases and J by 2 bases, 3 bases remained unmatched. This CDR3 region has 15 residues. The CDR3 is CASSPTGGPQDTQYF. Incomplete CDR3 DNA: TGTGCCAGCAGCCCGACTGGGGGGCCCCAAGACACCCAGTAC.

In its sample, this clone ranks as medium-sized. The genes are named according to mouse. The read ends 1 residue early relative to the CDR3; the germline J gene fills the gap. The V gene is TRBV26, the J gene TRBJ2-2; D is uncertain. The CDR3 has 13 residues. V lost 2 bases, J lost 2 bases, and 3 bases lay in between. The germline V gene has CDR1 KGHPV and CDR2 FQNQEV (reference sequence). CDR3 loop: CASSLINTGQLYF. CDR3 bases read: TGTGCCAGCAGTCTGATTAACACCGGGCAGCTCTAC.

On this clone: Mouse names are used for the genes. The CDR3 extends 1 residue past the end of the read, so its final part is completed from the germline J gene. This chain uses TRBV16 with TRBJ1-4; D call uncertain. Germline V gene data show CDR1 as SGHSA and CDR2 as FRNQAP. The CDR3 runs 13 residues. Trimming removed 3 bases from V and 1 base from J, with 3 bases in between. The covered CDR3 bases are TGTGCAAGCAGCTTTGATTCCAACGAAAGATTATTT. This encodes CASSFDSNERLF. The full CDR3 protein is CASSFDSNERLFF.

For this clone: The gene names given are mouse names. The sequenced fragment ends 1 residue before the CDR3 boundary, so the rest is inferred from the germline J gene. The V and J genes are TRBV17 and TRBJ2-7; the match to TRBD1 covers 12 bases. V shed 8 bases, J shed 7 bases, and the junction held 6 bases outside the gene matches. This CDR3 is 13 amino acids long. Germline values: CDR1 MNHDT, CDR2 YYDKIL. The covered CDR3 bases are TGTGCTAGCGCCCGGGACAGGGGGCGAGAACAGTAC. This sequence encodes CASARDRGREQY. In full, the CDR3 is CASARDRGREQYF.

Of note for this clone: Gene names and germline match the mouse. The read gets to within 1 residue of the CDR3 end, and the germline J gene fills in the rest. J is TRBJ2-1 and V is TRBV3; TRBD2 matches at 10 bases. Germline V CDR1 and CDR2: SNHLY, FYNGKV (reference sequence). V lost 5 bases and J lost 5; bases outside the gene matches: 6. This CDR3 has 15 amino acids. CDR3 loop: CASSPTGGWNAEQFF. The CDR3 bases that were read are TGTGCCAGCAGCCCGACTGGGGGGTGGAATGCTGAGCAGTTC.

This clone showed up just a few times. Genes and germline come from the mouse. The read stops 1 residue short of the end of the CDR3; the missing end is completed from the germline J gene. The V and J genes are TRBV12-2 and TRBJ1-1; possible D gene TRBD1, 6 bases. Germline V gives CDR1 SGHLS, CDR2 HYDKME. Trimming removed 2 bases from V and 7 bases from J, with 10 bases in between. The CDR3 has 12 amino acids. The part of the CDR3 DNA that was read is TGTGCCAGCTCTCCGGGGACAAGAGAAGTCTTC. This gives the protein CASSPGTREVF. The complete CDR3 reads CASSPGTREVFF. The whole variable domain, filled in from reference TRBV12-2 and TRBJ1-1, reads NSGVVQSPRYIIKGKGERSILKCIPISGHLSVAWYQQTQGQELKFFIQHYDKMERDKGNLPSRFSVQQFDDYHSEMNMSALELEDSAVYFCASSPGTREVFFGKGTRLTVV.

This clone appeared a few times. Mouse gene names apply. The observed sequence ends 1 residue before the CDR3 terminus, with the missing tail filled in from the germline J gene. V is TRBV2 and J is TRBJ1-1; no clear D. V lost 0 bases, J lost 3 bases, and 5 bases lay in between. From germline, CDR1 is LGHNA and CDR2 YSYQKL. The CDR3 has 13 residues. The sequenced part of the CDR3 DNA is TGTGCCAGCAGCCAAGACAGAGACACAGAAGTCTTC. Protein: CASSQDRDTEVF. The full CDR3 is CASSQDRDTEVFF.

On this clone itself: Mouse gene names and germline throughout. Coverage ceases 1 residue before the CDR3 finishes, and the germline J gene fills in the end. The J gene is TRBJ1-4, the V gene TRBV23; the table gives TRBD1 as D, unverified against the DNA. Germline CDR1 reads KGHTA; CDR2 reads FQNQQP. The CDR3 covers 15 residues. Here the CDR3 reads CSSSQSGQGGERLFF. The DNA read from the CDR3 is TGCTCCAGCAGTCAATCGGGACAGGGGGGCGAAAGATTATTT.

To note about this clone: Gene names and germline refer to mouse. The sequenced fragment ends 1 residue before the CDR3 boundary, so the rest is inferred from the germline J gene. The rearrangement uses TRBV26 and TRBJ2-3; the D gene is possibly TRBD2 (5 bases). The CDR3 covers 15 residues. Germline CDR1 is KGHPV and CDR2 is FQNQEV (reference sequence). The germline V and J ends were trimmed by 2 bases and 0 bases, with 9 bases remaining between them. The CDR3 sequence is CASSLGWTSAETLYF. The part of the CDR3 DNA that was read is TGTGCCAGCAGTCTGGGGTGGACTAGTGCAGAAACGCTGTAT.